The 11 T cell receptor beta chains below come from one sample, sequenced in a study of blood T cell repertoires in COVID-19. Profiling relied on immunoSEQ multiplex PCR, and the TCRdb table lists in-frame clones only, not all of them. The sample includes 200,000 to 250,000 clones, about nine tenths of them seen just once. Sequencing input: peripheral blood. The receptors derive from a woman aged 55-70 years with acute or convalescent COVID-19.

The chain carries TRBV5-6 and TRBJ2-1; 12 bases map to TRBD2. CDR3 length: 17 amino acids. CDR1 SGHDT and CDR2 YYEEEE come from the germline V gene. Trimming removed 0 bases from V and 6 bases from J; junction bases left unmatched: 7. The CDR3 region is CASSLGLAGDMTNEQFF. CDR3 in DNA: TGTGCCAGCAGCTTGGGACTAGCGGGGGATATGACCAATGAGCAGTTCTTC.

The chain combines TRBV30 with TRBJ1-1, with D unclear. Looked up from germline, CDR1 is GTSNPN and CDR2 is SVGIG (reference sequence). CDR3 length equals 12 residues. V was pared by 5 bases and J by 4 bases, with 11 bases between. The CDR3 nucleotides read TGTGCCTGGTCGTTATATCCCACTGAAGCTTTCTTT. Its translation: CAWSLYPTEAFF. The full variable domain, rest sourced from reference TRBV30 and TRBJ1-1, is SQTIHQWPATLVQPVGSPLSLECTVEGTSNPNLYWYRQAAGRGLQLLFYSVGIGQISSEVPQNLSASRPQDRQFILSSKKLLLSDSGFYLCAWSLYPTEAFFGQGTRLTVV.

V and J are TRBV6-6 and TRBJ1-2; the D is unclear. The germline V gene has CDR1 MNHNY and CDR2 SVGAGI (reference sequence). V shed 8 bases and J shed 4 bases, with 17 bases lying between them. The CDR3 extends over 14 amino acids. In nucleotides, the CDR3 is TGTGCCAGCGTACAGACGCAGACCGGCTATGGCTACACCTTC. Encoded protein: CASVQTQTGYGYTF.

This chain links TRBV11-2 with TRBJ2-3; 12 positions match TRBD2. The CDR3 runs to 16 residues. Trimming took 5 bases from V and 1 from J; bases not matched to a gene: 4. Germline CDR1 SGHAT, CDR2 FQNNGV. CDR3 sequence reads: CASSTRLAGGTDTQYF. As DNA, the CDR3 is TGTGCCAGCAGCACCCGACTAGCGGGAGGCACAGATACGCAGTATTTT.

This clone was seen once. J is TRBJ2-3 and V is TRBV7-9; TRBD1 is a possible D gene (6 bases). This CDR3 spans 14 amino acids. Germline CDR1 SEHNR, CDR2 FQNEAQ (reference sequence). V shed 8 bases and J shed 0 bases, with 12 bases lying between them. The CDR3 here is CASGAGQSTDTQYF. The DNA for the CDR3 is TGTGCCAGCGGCGCTGGACAGAGCACAGATACGCAGTATTTT.

This chain links TRBV6-5 with TRBJ1-1; TRBD1 aligns across 8 bases. V was clipped by 7 bases and J by 6 bases; unmatched bases: 10. CDR1 and CDR2 from the germline V gene are MNHEY and SVGAGI. This CDR3 is built from 14 residues. The CDR3 sequence: CASKPDRGVAEAFF. CDR3 coding DNA: TGTGCCAGCAAACCTGACAGGGGAGTCGCTGAAGCTTTCTTT.

Only one count was recorded for this clone. The chain uses TRBV11-2 and TRBJ2-5; TRBD2 agrees at 10 bases. V lost 2 bases to trimming and J lost 5 bases; unmatched junction nucleotides: 14. Germline V gene lookup returns CDR1 SGHAT and CDR2 FQNNGV. CDR3 length equals 18 residues. CDR3 nucleotides: TGTGCCAGCAGCTTAAAAGAGGGGCTAGCGGGGGTTGGGGAGACCCAGTACTTC. Residues: CASSLKEGLAGVGETQYF. Complete variable domain (other parts from reference TRBV11-2 and TRBJ2-5): EAGVAQSPRYKIIEKRQSVAFWCNPISGHATLYWYQQILGQGPKLLIQFQNNGVVDDSQLPKDRFSAERLKGVDSTLKIQPAKLEDSAVYLCASSLKEGLAGVGETQYFGPGTRLLVL.

The chain combines TRBV19 with TRBJ1-5; weak D call: TRBD1 (5 bases). Germline V gene lookup returns CDR1 LNHDA and CDR2 SQIVND (reference sequence). V lost 3 bases, J lost 2 bases, and 11 bases lay in between. This CDR3 comprises 15 residues. CDR3 sequence: CASSIRGSGNQPQHF. Written as DNA, the CDR3 is TGTGCCAGTAGTATTCGGGGGTCGGGCAATCAGCCCCAGCATTTT.

A few counts support this clone. One junction end disagrees with the germline gene, perhaps due to a read error. The chain is built from TRBV7-7 and TRBJ2-1; D remains ambiguous. The CDR3 totals 15 residues. The germline V gene encodes CDR1 SSHAT and CDR2 FNYEAQ (reference sequence). The CDR3 loop reads CASSLDGQVYNEQFF. The CDR3 nucleotides are TGTGCTAGCAGCTTAGATGGGCAGGTTTACAATGAGCAGTTCTTC.

V usage is TRBV19 and J usage is TRBJ2-2; possible D gene TRBD1, 5 bases. V lost 5 bases, J lost 5 bases, and 15 bases lay in between. Per the germline V gene, CDR1 is LNHDA and CDR2 is SQIVND (reference sequence). The CDR3 has 15 residues. The CDR3 loop is CASSYSGYSTGELFF. CDR3 nucleotide sequence: TGTGCCAGTAGTTACTCAGGGTATTCGACCGGGGAGCTGTTTTTT.

The J gene is TRBJ1-2, the V gene TRBV3-1 (or the pseudogene TRBV3-2); 9 bases align to TRBD1. CDR3 length: 15 residues. The germline CDR1 and CDR2 sequences are LGHDT and YNNKEL (reference sequence). Unmatched junction bases numbered 9, after V lost 4 bases and J lost 6 bases. The CDR3 DNA follows: TGTGCCAGCAGCCCTTTAAACAGGGGGCACGATGGCTACACCTTC. This codes for CASSPLNRGHDGYTF.